This T cell receptor (beta chain) stems from a study of T-cell memory formation after mild COVID-19. The V and J ends lost 4 bases and 4 bases respectively, with 7 bases between them. CDR1 and CDR2 from the germline V gene are KGHSH and LQKENI. The CDR3 has 12 residues. This clonotype was seen at least ten times. Its antigen remains unknown. Study findings and constraints: There was no confirmation that second-wave clones peaking on day 37 were SARS-CoV-2 specific. Balance between CD4 and CD8 was seen in clones contracting day 15 to 85, and a CD4+ lean was seen in later expanders.

Each CDR3 protein gets one entry after TCRdb re-called the 5' RACE reads with MiXCR. In the table there are about 290,000 distinct CDR3 sequences, more than 15% of which are singletons. The sample comprised PBMCs or a T cell subset sorted from them (not recorded which). The chain joins TRBV18 to TRBJ2-5; unclear D gene. The receptor's source is a young man who had mild COVID-19 (a few samples of this study predate the infection). Cell type and time point are not known. The CDR3 coding sequence is TGTGCCAGCTCACACCCCCTAGAGACCCAGTACTTC. The encoded protein is CASSHPLETQYF.